This T cell receptor (beta chain) comes out of a study of T cells after yellow fever vaccination. Study in general: It was with CD3, CD45RA, CCR7 and CD95 that the EM, EMRA, CM and Tscm memory subsets were sorted. Study results and limitations: Reappearance after the booster was seen for most primary-vaccination clones, at about 95% CD4 and 85% to 90% CD8.

Germline assignment: CDR1 ENHRY and CDR2 SYGVKD. This CDR3 comprises 15 residues. V trimming: 3 bases; J trimming: 5 bases; junction bases outside the gene matches: 7. This clonotype was picked up many times. MiXCR, applied by TCRdb to the 5' RACE reads, yields one record per CDR3 protein. The sample records more than 15,000 distinct CDR3 sequences, about 4.1% being singletons. The sequenced sample was PBMCs, either bulk or a sorted T-cell subset (CD4+, CD8+, memory, or dextramer-sorted; not recorded which), obtained 15 days after the yellow fever booster vaccination. This TCR derives from a man aged 30-40 years who received the YFV17D yellow fever vaccine. The chain combines TRBV10-3 with TRBJ2-1, with 7 bases matching TRBD2. The CDR3 DNA reads TGTGCCATCAGTGACTGGGGGAGGGCGAACAATGAGCAGTTCTTC. It specifies CAISDWGRANNEQFF.